The following is a T cell receptor beta chain sequence with its context. What it binds is not known. Through a sample-barcoded 5' primer and a J-beta primer mix, a second PCR was run for roughly 7 to 11 cycles. TCRdb reprocessed the 5' RACE reads with MiXCR, giving one entry per CDR3 protein. The sample yields some 1.5 million distinct CDR3 sequences, 28% seen once. Germline CDR1 and CDR2: LGHDT and YNNKEL (reference sequence). This CDR3 has 15 amino acids. The V and J ends lost 4 bases and 1 base, in that order; junction bases with no gene match: 5. This specimen comes from a study of blood T cells in healthy people across ages. Healthy Caucasian individuals from Russia aged roughly 6 to 95 were enrolled as donors. General study points: The recorded TCR beta diversity per million T cells decreased in a roughly linear manner with age. In long-lived donors, naive CD4+ cell counts and diversity exceeded those of aged donors.

The sequencing input was blood. This TCR was recovered from a young woman in good health. V and J are TRBV3-1 and TRBJ1-1; the match to TRBD1 covers 8 bases. The DNA for the CDR3 is TGTGCCAGCAGCCCCCTTGGGACAGGGAACACTGAAGCTTTCTTT. The encoded protein is CASSPLGTGNTEAFF.